This note documents a single TCR beta chain sequence. What it binds is not known. The entry originates in a study of cytomegalovirus exposure and HLA in healthy donors. Study-wide results and limits: In vitro, a few CMV-associated chains proved specific for CMV antigens. An analysis was carried out at a later point. It showed that HLA-associated TCR beta chains were more clonally expanded than equally common non-associated chains. Usually a TCR sequence was rare, but some public TCRs were found in many donors. Previous analysis showed most TCR beta V segments were productive about 90% or about 30% of the time.

This CDR3 is built from 14 residues. Per germline, CDR1 KGHSH and CDR2 LQKENI. Trimming removed 8 bases from V and 1 base from J; junction bases left unmatched: 3. 13 Jbeta primers and 60 Vbeta primers were used for the PCR. Sequencing used immunoSEQ multiplex PCR; TCRdb keeps in-frame clones, though not all of them. There are roughly 230,000 clones in the sample; 80% to 95% occur only once, and about 1.5% lies in the top ten. This sequence joins TRBV18 and TRBJ1-5, with 9 bases aligning to TRBD1. The source of this sequence is a girl aged 2 to 9 in good health and CMV-seronegative. Sequencing was done on a sample of PBMCs. The CDR3 loop is CASHTGGSNQPQHF. CDR3 nucleotides: TGTGCCAGCCACACAGGGGGCAGCAATCAGCCCCAGCATTTT.